This T cell receptor beta chain is from a study of cytomegalovirus exposure and HLA in healthy donors. On the study more broadly: Of the donors genotyped, several hundred in all, around 77% fell in the Caucasian-associated ancestry cluster. Regarding the study as a whole: V- and J-gene trimming of TCR beta was linked (in a later analysis) to a missense DCLRE1C variant. What a later analysis showed was that several of the most significant clusters appeared linked to common viral pathogens. Most TCR sequences were rare, but some public TCRs occurred in many donors.

Comment on this clone: Antigen specificity is unknown.

It was with 60 Vbeta and 13 Jbeta primers that the PCR ran. Only in-frame clones appear in the TCRdb table, and some are missing; sequencing was by immunoSEQ multiplex PCR. The sample yields roughly 140,000 clones, 60% to 85% seen once. Germline V lookup: CDR1 SGHVS, CDR2 FNYEAQ. Trimming cost V 3 bases and J 5 bases; bases outside gene matches: 8. The CDR3 is 15 residues long. The J gene is TRBJ2-5, the V gene TRBV7-6; 8 bases align to TRBD2. The sample comprised PBMCs. The origin of this receptor is a male donor in good health and CMV-seronegative. This chain's CDR3 is CASSFSAGEGETQYF. The CDR3 DNA follows: TGTGCCAGCAGCTTCTCAGCGGGAGAGGGGGAGACCCAGTACTTC.